This is a list of T cell receptor beta chains from one sample in a study of response to subunit inactivated influenza vaccine. One entry per CDR3 protein, called by TCRdb with MiXCR from the RT-PCR reads. Of roughly 650,000 distinct CDR3 sequences listed, about 15% were seen once; the top ten hold 11%. The sample was PBMCs from blood, taken 11 to 12 days after vaccination. Receptor source: a man in his forties or fifties who received an inactivated influenza vaccine. CDR3s include the opening cysteine and the closing phenylalanine or tryptophan. The D gene is left open where the match is weak. Size values are once, few and many counts, or a class for expanded clones, and some rows have none.

-	TRBD1	TRBV5-1	15	TRBJ1-4	CASRRQGEINEKLFF	TGCGCCAGCAGGCGACAGGGGGAGATTAATGAAAAACTGTTTTTT
few	-	TRBV12-5	16	TRBJ2-3	CASGLVLGASTDTQYF	TGTGCTAGTGGTTTGGTACTGGGGGCTAGCACAGATACGCAGTATTTT
many	-	TRBV7-9	13	TRBJ1-4	CASAEVGDEKLFF	TGTGCCAGCGCCGAAGTTGGCGACGAAAAACTGTTTTTT
few	-	TRBV5-1	16	TRBJ1-1	CASSLGGIFRNTEAFF	TGCGCCAGCAGCTTAGGGGGTATCTTCAGGAACACTGAAGCTTTCTTT
-	TRBD2	TRBV7-3	15	TRBJ2-2	CASSPGTTPTGELFF	TGTGCCAGCAGCCCGGGGACTACCCCCACCGGGGAGCTGTTTTTT
-	-	TRBV7-2	13	TRBJ2-1	CASSPFRADEQFF	TGTGCCAGCAGCCCATTCCGGGCTGATGAGCAGTTCTTC
-	TRBD1	TRBV3-1	17	TRBJ1-4	CASSLNRRDRTNEKLFF	TGTGCCAGCAGCCTCAACCGAAGGGACAGAACGAATGAAAAACTGTTTTTT
-	-	TRBV20-1	11	TRBJ1-1	CSASMDTEAFF	TGCAGTGCTAGTATGGACACTGAAGCTTTCTTT
few	TRBD2	TRBV9	15	TRBJ2-5	CASSVATGEGETQYF	TGTGCCAGCAGCGTAGCTACGGGGGAGGGAGAGACCCAGTACTTC
-	-	TRBV20-1	13	TRBJ2-3	CSARGLSTDTQYF	TGCAGTGCTAGAGGACTGAGCACAGATACGCAGTATTTT
-	-	TRBV7-2	15	TRBJ2-3	CASSNAPGVRNTQYF	TGTGCCAGCAGCAACGCCCCGGGGGTCCGAAATACGCAGTATTTT
-	-	TRBV12-3/TRBV12-4	15	TRBJ1-6	CASAPLSQGNSPLHF	TGTGCCAGCGCCCCTCTGTCCCAGGGGAATTCACCCCTCCACTTT
-	TRBD1	TRBV7-2	14	TRBJ2-1	CASSSRDSLDEQFF	TGTGCCAGCAGCTCCCGGGACAGTTTGGATGAGCAGTTCTTC
-	-	TRBV30	15	TRBJ2-7	CAWSVRYRGRHEQYF	TGTGCCTGGAGTGTCCGATACCGGGGCAGACACGAGCAGTACTTC
-	TRBD2	TRBV20-1	17	TRBJ2-1	CSAREPVAGGPENEQFF	TGCAGTGCTAGAGAACCAGTCGCGGGAGGGCCTGAGAATGAGCAGTTCTTC
few	-	TRBV28	12	TRBJ1-1	CASSFFNTEAFF	TGTGCCAGCAGTTTCTTCAACACTGAAGCTTTCTTT
-	-	TRBV10-3	15	TRBJ2-7	CAIRTKTGPLDEQYF	TGTGCCATCAGAACAAAGACCGGCCCCCTGGACGAGCAGTACTTC
few	-	TRBV5-6	13	TRBJ2-1	CASSLGSENEQFF	TGTGCCAGCAGCTTAGGGTCCGAGAATGAGCAGTTCTTC
few	-	TRBV29-1	10	TRBJ2-1	CSAGDNEQFF	TGCAGCGCTGGAGACAATGAGCAGTTCTTC
-	TRBD2	TRBV7-9	15	TRBJ2-7	CASSLNSGGANEQYF	TGTGCCAGCAGCTTAAATAGCGGGGGGGCCAACGAGCAGTACTTC
few	TRBD2	TRBV28	15	TRBJ2-7	CASSLTGTSGRVQYF	TGTGCCAGCAGTCTTACAGGGACTAGCGGGAGGGTGCAGTACTTC
few	TRBD2	TRBV20-1	14	TRBJ2-7	CSALSGGSSYEQYF	TGCAGTGCTTTGAGCGGGGGGAGCTCCTACGAGCAGTACTTC
few	-	TRBV7-2	15	TRBJ2-5	CASSFHQSRLETQYF	TGTGCCAGCAGCTTTCACCAGTCTCGGTTGGAGACCCAGTACTTC
-	-	TRBV24-1	13	TRBJ2-5	CATSDPGTETQYF	TGTGCCACCAGTGACCCAGGGACGGAGACCCAGTACTTC
-	TRBD2	TRBV5-1	13	TRBJ2-1	CASSSLAGSEQFF	TGCGCCAGCAGCTCACTAGCGGGATCGGAGCAGTTCTTC
-	-	TRBV7-7	15	TRBJ2-5	CASSLRVGGQETQYF	TGTGCTAGCAGCTTGCGGGTGGGGGGCCAAGAGACCCAGTACTTC
-	-	TRBV4-3	16	TRBJ2-4	CASSQDIIAAKNIQYF	TGCGCCAGCAGCCAAGATATAATTGCAGCCAAAAACATTCAGTACTTC
few	TRBD1	TRBV29-1	14	TRBJ2-3	CSVLTGISTDTQYF	TGCAGCGTTCTGACAGGGATCAGCACAGATACGCAGTATTTT
-	-	TRBV2	16	TRBJ1-3	CASSEGRRVSGNTIYF	TGTGCCAGCAGTGAAGGGCGGCGGGTCTCTGGAAACACCATATATTTT
-	-	TRBV12-3/TRBV12-4	14	TRBJ2-7	CASTQEGFKSEQYF	TGTGCCAGCACCCAAGAGGGCTTTAAAAGCGAGCAGTACTTC
few	-	TRBV28	12	TRBJ2-4	CASSLQGNIQYF	TGTGCCAGCAGTTTACAGGGTAACATTCAGTACTTC
many	-	TRBV7-2	16	TRBJ2-4	CASSLPRGVVQNIQYF	TGTGCCAGCAGCTTACCAAGGGGGGTAGTGCAAAACATTCAGTACTTC
-	-	TRBV15	16	TRBJ2-1	CATSSEYHFRDNEQFF	TGTGCCACCAGCAGTGAATACCACTTCCGGGACAATGAGCAGTTCTTC
-	TRBD2	TRBV7-8	15	TRBJ2-5	CASSLVGGGKETQYF	TGTGCCAGCAGCTTAGTCGGGGGGGGGAAAGAGACCCAGTACTTC
few	-	TRBV4-1	15	TRBJ2-7	CASSQDIVGPYEQYF	TGCGCCAGCAGCCAAGATATTGTCGGCCCCTACGAGCAGTACTTC